A selection of T cell receptor beta chains follows, all from one sample in a study of T cells in narcolepsy. Measured with immunoSEQ multiplex PCR; TCRdb has only the in-frame clones, and not every one. The data hold some 25,000 clones, with roughly 85% observed a single time. The specimen was memory (CD45RA-) CD4+ T cells from blood. These receptors all stem from a human donor in good health. Both conserved end residues are trimmed from each CDR3.

v_call	cdr3_aa
TRBV5-8	ASSVGYEQY
TRBV9	ASSVEAVGLTEAF
TRBV19	ASSGRTGGNTEAF
TRBV10-3	AISPGQGRRGNTEAF
TRBV30	AWKRQGFGNTIY
TRBV9	ASSVAAGTLH
TRBV4-2	ASSQESGTTNTGELF
TRBV5-1	ASAESNSEAF
TRBV5-8	ASSLTGGANSYEQY
TRBV7-8	ASSFDQRGTQY
TRBV6-5	ASSHRDRGYEQY
TRBV19	ASSTGLGNYEQY
TRBV13	ASSNPPIRRERIEQF
TRBV5-4	ASTGQTRNYGYT
TRBV2	ASSELAALRMSEQF
TRBV28	ASRNWRDEQF
TRBV29-1	STQTGGDYGYT
TRBV6-5	ASRGTGTYNEQF
TRBV11-1	ASSTTSLQPQH